These 12 T cell receptor beta chains came from one sample sequenced in a study of Ad26.COV2.S vaccination and SARS-CoV-2 variants. The table came from immunoSEQ multiplex PCR; TCRdb's copy has only in-frame clones and leaves some out. The sample lists 440,000 or so clones, 89% occurring once. As for treatment: roughly 19 received Ad26.COV2.S at low or high dose, single or two shots; about 5 received placebo; per-sample allocation not given. Day 63 after the first vaccine or placebo injection was the time point for sampling. The material was peripheral blood, obtained in a trial of Ad26.COV2.S vaccine versus placebo. The source is a person aged 18 to 65 who received the Ad26.COV2.S COVID-19 vaccine or a placebo.

The chain links TRBV7-8 to TRBJ2-1; unclear D gene. Trimming cost V 0 bases and J 8 bases, with 8 bases left between them. CDR1 SGHVS and CDR2 FQNEAQ come from the germline V gene. This CDR3 has 13 amino acids. The CDR3 sequence is CASSLALGDEQFF. CDR3 sequence (DNA): TGTGCCAGCAGCTTAGCCCTAGGTGATGAGCAGTTCTTC.

This sequence joins TRBV9 and TRBJ2-1, with 11 bases that match TRBD2. Per germline, CDR1 SGDLS and CDR2 YYNGEE. J gave up 11 bases and V 3 bases, and 7 bases lay outside the gene matches. This CDR3 comprises 14 residues. The CDR3, as DNA: TGTGCCAGCAGCGCGACTAGCGGGGAAAGAAAGCAGTTCTTC. Its protein is CASSATSGERKQFF.

The V and J genes are TRBV28 and TRBJ2-3, with 11 bases that match TRBD2. CDR1 MDHEN and CDR2 SYDVKM come from the germline V gene. J lost 4 bases, V lost 5 bases, and 8 bases had no gene match. This CDR3 has 16 residues. Written as DNA, the CDR3 is TGTGCCAGCAGTCCAATTAGCGGGAGGGAGGCAGATACGCAGTATTTT. This translates into CASSPISGREADTQYF.

CDR3 amino acids: CASRRDTSYNEQFF. The CDR3 nucleotides read TGCGCCAGCAGAAGGGACACGTCTTACAATGAGCAGTTCTTC. The chain couples TRBV5-1 to TRBJ2-1; the D gene is possibly TRBD1 (6 bases). Trimming shortened V by 5 bases and J by 4 bases, and 13 bases separated the two germline ends. The V gene's germline CDR1 is SGHRS and CDR2 YFSETQ. The CDR3 runs to 14 residues.

The J gene is TRBJ2-7, the V gene TRBV15; TRBD2 matches 7 bases. The CDR3 is 15 residues long. Unmatched junction bases numbered 3, after V lost 1 base and J lost 0 bases. Looked up from germline, CDR1 is LNHNV and CDR2 is YYDKDF (reference sequence). The CDR3 DNA follows: TGTGCCACCAGCAGAGGAGGGACTAACTCCTACGAGCAGTACTTC. Protein sequence: CATSRGGTNSYEQYF. Complete variable domain (other parts from reference TRBV15 and TRBJ2-7): DAMVIQNPRYQVTQFGKPVTLSCSQTLNHNVMYWYQQKSSQAPKLLFHYYDKDFNNEADTPDNFQSRRPNTSFCFLDIRSPGLGDTAMYLCATSRGGTNSYEQYFGPGTRLTVT.

The V gene is TRBV6-5, the J gene TRBJ1-2; TRBD1 might be the D (5 bases). CDR1 is MNHEY, CDR2 SVGAGI, per germline. The CDR3 has 13 residues. The V gene lost 6 bases and the J gene lost 5 bases, with 13 bases spanning the gap. The CDR3 loop reads CASSRTEGYGYTF. The CDR3 DNA follows: TGTGCCAGCAGCCGGACGGAGGGGTATGGCTACACCTTC.

This chain links TRBV20-1 with TRBJ2-7, with 8 bases matching TRBD1. Germline CDR1 reads DFQATT; CDR2 reads SNEGSKA (reference sequence). V was clipped by 3 bases and J by 0 bases; unmatched bases: 10. The CDR3 is made up of 16 amino acids. CDR3 protein: CSASIKPGGPSYEQYF. CDR3 in DNA: TGCAGTGCTAGTATTAAACCAGGGGGCCCCTCCTACGAGCAGTACTTC.

This chain joins TRBV6-5 and TRBJ2-7; D is possibly TRBD2 (6 bases). Germline CDR1 and CDR2: MNHEY and SVGAGI. Between the trimmed V and J ends, which lost 6 bases and 0 bases, there was a span of 15 bases. The CDR3 length is 15 residues. CDR3 sequence: CASSPRRGSSYEQYF. In DNA form, the CDR3 reads TGTGCCAGCAGCCCCCGCCGGGGGAGCTCCTACGAGCAGTACTTC.

The chain links TRBV6-2 or TRBV6-3 to TRBJ1-5; 10 bases are a match to TRBD1. CDR3 length equals 14 residues. The V gene's germline CDR1 is MNHEY and CDR2 SVGEGT. With V trimmed by 6 bases and J by 5 bases, 4 bases remained unmatched. CDR3 nucleotide sequence: TGTGCCAGCAGCCCAGGACAGGGGGATCAGCCCCAGCATTTT. This codes for CASSPGQGDQPQHF.

This chain connects TRBV6-5 to TRBJ1-2; TRBD1 aligns across 8 bases. The trim removed 4 bases at V and 4 bases at J, leaving 8 bases unmatched. CDR1 and CDR2 from the germline V gene are MNHEY and SVGAGI. This CDR3 spans 15 amino acids. The CDR3 loop reads CASSSGGQGLYGYTF. The CDR3 DNA reads as TGTGCCAGCAGTTCCGGCGGACAGGGCCTCTATGGCTACACCTTC.

As to this clone: The sample carries other DNA sequences with the same CDR3. J is TRBJ2-1 and V is TRBV29-1; the D is unclear. The CDR3 extends over 12 amino acids. Germline CDR1 reads SQVTM; CDR2 reads ANQGSEA. The germline V and J ends were trimmed by 4 bases and 1 base, with 5 bases remaining between them. The CDR3 region is CSVGLSYNEQFF. The CDR3 DNA follows: TGCAGCGTTGGCCTTTCCTACAATGAGCAGTTCTTC.

This chain connects TRBV19 to TRBJ1-2; 7 bases line up with TRBD1. Germline V gives CDR1 LNHDA, CDR2 SQIVND (reference sequence). V gave up 4 bases and J gave up 8 bases; unmatched junction bases: 4. The CDR3 spans 12 residues. CDR3 nucleotide sequence: TGTGCCAGTAGTAGGACAGGAATCGGCTACACCTTC. Translated, it gives CASSRTGIGYTF. The variable domain in full, with the rest retrieved from reference TRBV19 and TRBJ1-2, is DGGITQSPKYLFRKEGQNVTLSCEQNLNHDAMYWYRQDPGQGLRLIYYSQIVNDFQKGDIAEGYSVSREKKESFPLTVTSAQKNPTAFYLCASSRTGIGYTFGSGTRLTVV.